Listed below are T cell receptor beta chains from one sample, sequenced in a study of cytomegalovirus exposure and HLA in healthy donors. Profiled with immunoSEQ multiplex PCR; TCRdb holds only in-frame clones, not every one. The profile shows approximately 140,000 clones, about 80% of them singletons. The sequencing sample was made of PBMCs. The receptors were sampled from a man aged 40-50 years in good health and CMV-seropositive. Each CDR3 is given with its conserved first and last residue. The D gene is left open where the match is weak. A clone size is listed for some rows: how often the clone was seen (once, few, many), or a class if it is expanded.

size	D	J	V	CDR3	DNA
NA	NA	TRBJ1-3	TRBV28	CASSLDRTERSGNTIYF	TGTGCCAGCAGTTTAGATAGGACAGAGCGCTCTGGAAACACCATATATTTT
NA	NA	TRBJ1-5	TRBV5-5	CASSQGLQDNQPQHF	TGTGCCAGCAGCCAGGGACTCCAGGACAATCAGCCCCAGCATTTT
NA	NA	TRBJ2-7	TRBV27	CASSFAGVYEQYF	TGTGCCAGCAGTTTTGCAGGGGTTTACGAGCAGTACTTC
NA	NA	TRBJ2-3	TRBV7-2	CASSGTVEPTDTQYF	TGTGCCAGCAGCGGTACAGTGGAACCCACAGATACGCAGTATTTT
NA	NA	TRBJ2-4	TRBV29-1	CSTNRDSIQYF	TGCAGCACCAACAGGGATAGCATTCAGTACTTC
NA	NA	TRBJ1-2	TRBV6-6	CASRGDSHNYGYTF	TGTGCCAGCAGAGGAGACAGCCATAACTATGGCTACACCTTC
NA	NA	TRBJ1-5	TRBV19	CASSSLAGKPNQPQHF	TGTGCCAGTAGTTCCCTCGCGGGAAAACCTAATCAGCCCCAGCATTTT
NA	TRBD2	TRBJ2-5	TRBV5-6	CASSLVAGEGTQYF	TGTGCCAGCAGCTTGGTAGCGGGGGAGGGGACCCAGTACTTC
NA	NA	TRBJ2-2	TRBV5-1	CASSPRTANTGELFF	TGCGCCAGCAGCCCACGGACAGCGAACACCGGGGAGCTGTTTTTT
once	TRBD1	TRBJ2-4	TRBV9	CASSVGTTGTGVNIQYF	TGTGCCAGCAGCGTAGGGACTACCGGGACAGGGGTCAACATTCAGTACTTC
NA	NA	TRBJ1-1	TRBV19	CASSLHPQRAMNTEAFF	TGTGCCAGTAGTCTTCATCCTCAGAGGGCGATGAACACTGAAGCTTTCTTT
NA	TRBD2	TRBJ2-1	TRBV18	CASSPTSGEQFF	TGTGCCAGCTCACCTACTAGCGGCGAGCAGTTCTTC
NA	TRBD1	TRBJ2-1	TRBV9	CASSVRGPGEQFF	TGTGCCAGCAGCGTAAGGGGGCCAGGTGAGCAGTTCTTC
NA	NA	TRBJ2-3	TRBV5-6	CASSVNAGSTDTQYF	TGTGCCAGCAGCGTGAACGCGGGGAGCACAGATACGCAGTATTTT
NA	TRBD1	TRBJ2-2	TRBV9	CASSGLRDRGIEGSGELFF	TGTGCCAGCAGCGGGCTCCGGGACAGGGGGATAGAAGGGTCCGGGGAGCTGTTTTTT
NA	TRBD1	TRBJ2-7	TRBV11-1	CASSRDRAEQYF	TGTGCCAGCAGCCGCGACAGGGCCGAGCAGTACTTC
NA	TRBD2	TRBJ2-7	TRBV6-5	CSRAVGRSDEQYF	TGTTCCAGGGCGGTCGGGAGGAGCGACGAGCAGTACTTC
NA	TRBD1	TRBJ1-1	TRBV29-1	CSVQQGTGEAFF	TGCAGCGTACAACAGGGGACGGGTGAAGCTTTCTTT
NA	NA	TRBJ2-1	TRBV6-5	CASSYEGIATNEQFF	TGTGCCAGCAGTTACGAGGGAATAGCGACCAATGAGCAGTTCTTC
NA	NA	TRBJ2-2	TRBV5-1	CASSPAVAGGELFF	TGCGCCAGCAGCCCAGCGGTCGCCGGGGGGGAGCTGTTTTTT
few	NA	TRBJ1-2	TRBV27	CASSEGPYYGYTF	TGTGCCAGCAGTGAGGGCCCCTACTATGGCTACACCTTC
NA	NA	TRBJ2-1	TRBV7-3	CASSGGQHNEQFF	TGTGCCAGCAGCGGAGGGCAACACAATGAGCAGTTCTTC
once	TRBD1	TRBJ2-1	TRBV4-3	CASSQAPGQKGNEQFF	TGCGCCAGCAGCCAAGCCCCGGGACAGAAGGGGAATGAGCAGTTCTTC
few	TRBD2	TRBJ2-7	TRBV5-4	CASSGAGTRAREQYF	TGTGCCAGCAGCGGCGCCGGGACTAGGGCGAGAGAGCAGTACTTC
NA	NA	TRBJ2-2	TRBV4-1	CASSHVTGELFF	TGCGCCAGCAGCCACGTCACCGGGGAGCTGTTTTTT
NA	TRBD1	TRBJ1-1	TRBV19	CASSRDRGRWNTEAFF	TGTGCCAGTAGCCGAGACAGGGGGCGATGGAACACTGAAGCTTTCTTT
NA	NA	TRBJ2-1	TRBV7-3	CASSPPGSNEQFF	TGTGCCAGCAGCCCTCCGGGTTCCAATGAGCAGTTCTTC
NA	TRBD2	TRBJ2-1	TRBV5-3	CARSLVASGGNEQFF	TGTGCCAGAAGCTTGGTGGCTAGCGGGGGCAATGAGCAGTTCTTC